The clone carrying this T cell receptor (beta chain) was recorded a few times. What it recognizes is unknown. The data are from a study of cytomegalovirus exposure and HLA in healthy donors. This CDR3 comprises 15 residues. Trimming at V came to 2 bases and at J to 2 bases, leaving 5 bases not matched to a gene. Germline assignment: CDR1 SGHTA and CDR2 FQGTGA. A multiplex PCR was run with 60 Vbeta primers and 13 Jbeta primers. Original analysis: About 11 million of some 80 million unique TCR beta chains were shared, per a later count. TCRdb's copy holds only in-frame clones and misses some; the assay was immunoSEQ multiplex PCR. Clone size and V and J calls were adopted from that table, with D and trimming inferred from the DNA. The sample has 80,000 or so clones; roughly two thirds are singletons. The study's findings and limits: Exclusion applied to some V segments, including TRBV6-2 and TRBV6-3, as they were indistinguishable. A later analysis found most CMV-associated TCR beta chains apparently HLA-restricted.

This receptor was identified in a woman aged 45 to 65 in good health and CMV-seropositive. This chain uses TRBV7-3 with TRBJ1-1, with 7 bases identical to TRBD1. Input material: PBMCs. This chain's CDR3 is CASSLQTGVNTEAFF. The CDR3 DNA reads TGTGCCAGCAGCTTACAAACAGGGGTTAACACTGAAGCTTTCTTT. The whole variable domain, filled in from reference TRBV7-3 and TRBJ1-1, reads GAGVSQTPSNKVTEKGKYVELRCDPISGHTALYWYRQSLGQGPEFLIYFQGTGAADDSGLPNDRFFAVRPEGSVSTLKIQRTERGDSAVYLCASSLQTGVNTEAFFGQGTRLTVV.